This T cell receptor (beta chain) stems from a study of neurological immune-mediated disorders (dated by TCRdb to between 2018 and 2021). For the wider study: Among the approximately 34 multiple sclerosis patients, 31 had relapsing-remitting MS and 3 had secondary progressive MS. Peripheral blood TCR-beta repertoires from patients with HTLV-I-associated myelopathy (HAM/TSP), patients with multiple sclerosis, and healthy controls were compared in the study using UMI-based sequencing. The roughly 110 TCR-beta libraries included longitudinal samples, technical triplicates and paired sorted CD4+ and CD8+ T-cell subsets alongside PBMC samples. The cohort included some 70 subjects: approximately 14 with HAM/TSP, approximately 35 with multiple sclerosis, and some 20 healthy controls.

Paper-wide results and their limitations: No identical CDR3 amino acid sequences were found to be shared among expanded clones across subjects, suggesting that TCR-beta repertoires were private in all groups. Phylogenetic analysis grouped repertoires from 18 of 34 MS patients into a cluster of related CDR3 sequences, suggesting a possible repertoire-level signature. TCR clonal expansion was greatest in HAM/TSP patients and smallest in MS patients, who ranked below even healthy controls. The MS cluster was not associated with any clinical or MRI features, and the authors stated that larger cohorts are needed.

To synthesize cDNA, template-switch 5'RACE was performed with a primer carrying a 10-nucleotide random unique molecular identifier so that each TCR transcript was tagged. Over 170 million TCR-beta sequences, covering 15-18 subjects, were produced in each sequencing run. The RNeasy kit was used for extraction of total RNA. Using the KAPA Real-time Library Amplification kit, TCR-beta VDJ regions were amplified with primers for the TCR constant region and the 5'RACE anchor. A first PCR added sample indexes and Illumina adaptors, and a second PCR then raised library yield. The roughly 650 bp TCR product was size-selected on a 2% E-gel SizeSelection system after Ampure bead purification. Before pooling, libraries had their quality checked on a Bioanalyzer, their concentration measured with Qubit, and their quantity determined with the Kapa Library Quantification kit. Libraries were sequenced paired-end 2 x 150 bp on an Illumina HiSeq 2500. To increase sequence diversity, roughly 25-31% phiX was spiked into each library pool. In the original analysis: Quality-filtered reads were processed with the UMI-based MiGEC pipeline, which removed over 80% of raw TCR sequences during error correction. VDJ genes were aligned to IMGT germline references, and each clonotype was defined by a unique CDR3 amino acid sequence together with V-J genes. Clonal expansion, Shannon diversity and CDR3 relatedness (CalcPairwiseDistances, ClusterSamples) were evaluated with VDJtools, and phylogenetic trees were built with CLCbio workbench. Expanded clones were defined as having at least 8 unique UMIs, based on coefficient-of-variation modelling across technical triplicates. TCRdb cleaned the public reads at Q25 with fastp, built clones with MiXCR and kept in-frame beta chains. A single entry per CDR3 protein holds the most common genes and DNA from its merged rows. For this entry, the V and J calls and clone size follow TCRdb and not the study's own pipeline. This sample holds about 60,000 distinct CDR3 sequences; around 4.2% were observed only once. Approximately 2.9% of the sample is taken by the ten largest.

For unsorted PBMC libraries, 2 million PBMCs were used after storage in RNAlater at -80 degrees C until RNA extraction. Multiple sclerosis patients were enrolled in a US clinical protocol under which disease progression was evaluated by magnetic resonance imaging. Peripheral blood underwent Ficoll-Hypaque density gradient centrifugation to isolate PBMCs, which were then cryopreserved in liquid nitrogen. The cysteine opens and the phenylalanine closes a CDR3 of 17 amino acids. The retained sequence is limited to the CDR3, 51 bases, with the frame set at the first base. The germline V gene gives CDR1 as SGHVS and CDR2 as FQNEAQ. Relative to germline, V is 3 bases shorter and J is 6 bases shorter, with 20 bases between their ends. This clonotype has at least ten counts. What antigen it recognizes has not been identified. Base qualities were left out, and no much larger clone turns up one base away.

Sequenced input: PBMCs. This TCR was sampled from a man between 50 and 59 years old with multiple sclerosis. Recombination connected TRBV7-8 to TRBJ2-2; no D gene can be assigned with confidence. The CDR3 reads CASSFSPPSYSAGELFF. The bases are TGTGCCAGCAGCTTCTCGCCGCCAAGTTATTCGGCCGGGGAGCTGTTTTTT. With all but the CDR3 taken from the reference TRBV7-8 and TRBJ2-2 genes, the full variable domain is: GAGVSQSPRYKVAKRGQDVALRCDPISGHVSLFWYQQALGQGPEFLTYFQNEAQLDKSGLPSDRFFAERPEGSVSTLKIQRTQQEDSAVYLCASSFSPPSYSAGELFFGEGSRLTVL.